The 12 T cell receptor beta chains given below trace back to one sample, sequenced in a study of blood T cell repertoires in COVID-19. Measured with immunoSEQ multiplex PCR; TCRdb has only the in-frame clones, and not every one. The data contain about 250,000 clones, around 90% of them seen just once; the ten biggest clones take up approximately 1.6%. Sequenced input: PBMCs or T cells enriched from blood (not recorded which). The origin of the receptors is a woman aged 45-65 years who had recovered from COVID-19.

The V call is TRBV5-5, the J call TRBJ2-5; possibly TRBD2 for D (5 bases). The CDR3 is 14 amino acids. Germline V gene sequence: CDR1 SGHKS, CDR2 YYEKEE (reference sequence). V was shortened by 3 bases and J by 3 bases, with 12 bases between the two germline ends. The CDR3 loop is CASSSPDGKETQYF. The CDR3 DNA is TGTGCCAGCAGCTCACCCGACGGGAAAGAGACCCAGTACTTC.

CDR3 nucleotides: TGTGCCAGCAGTCGACTAGGGGAGACCCAGTACTTC. Encoded protein: CASSRLGETQYF. The rearrangement links TRBV11-3 to TRBJ2-5; D is possibly TRBD2 (6 bases). Germline V gives CDR1 SGHNT, CDR2 YENEEA. This CDR3 is 12 amino acids long. V was pared by 6 bases and J by 5 bases, with 10 bases between. The full variable domain, its missing parts supplied by reference TRBV11-3 and TRBJ2-5, is EAGVVQSPRYKIIEKKQPVAFWCNPISGHNTLYWYLQNLGQGPELLIRYENEEAVDDSQLPKDRFSAERLKGVDSTLKIQPAELGDSAVYLCASSRLGETQYFGPGTRLLVL.

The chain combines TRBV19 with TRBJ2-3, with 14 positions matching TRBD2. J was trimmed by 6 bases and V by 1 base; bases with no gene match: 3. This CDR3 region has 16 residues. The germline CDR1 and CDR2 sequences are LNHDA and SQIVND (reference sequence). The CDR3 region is CASSIGLAGGRDTQYF. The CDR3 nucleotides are TGTGCCAGTAGTATAGGACTAGCGGGAGGGAGGGATACGCAGTATTTT.

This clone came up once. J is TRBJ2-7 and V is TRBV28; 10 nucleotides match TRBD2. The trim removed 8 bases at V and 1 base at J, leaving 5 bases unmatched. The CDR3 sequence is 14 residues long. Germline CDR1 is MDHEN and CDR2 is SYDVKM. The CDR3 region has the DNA TGTGCCAGCGTCTCTAGCGGGGGTTCCTACGAGCAGTACTTC. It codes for CASVSSGGSYEQYF.

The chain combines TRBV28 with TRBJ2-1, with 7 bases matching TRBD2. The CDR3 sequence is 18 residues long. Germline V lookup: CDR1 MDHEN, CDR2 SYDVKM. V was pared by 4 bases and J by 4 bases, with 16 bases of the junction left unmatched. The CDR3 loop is CASSSPGWREGRYNEQFF. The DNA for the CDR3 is TGTGCCAGCAGTTCCCCAGGATGGAGGGAGGGCCGGTACAATGAGCAGTTCTTC.

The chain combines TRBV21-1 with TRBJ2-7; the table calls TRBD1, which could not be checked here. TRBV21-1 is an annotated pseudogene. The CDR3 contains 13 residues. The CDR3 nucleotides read TGTGCCATCAGGGGGGCCTCAGGGTACGAGCAGTACTTC. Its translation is CAIRGASGYEQYF.

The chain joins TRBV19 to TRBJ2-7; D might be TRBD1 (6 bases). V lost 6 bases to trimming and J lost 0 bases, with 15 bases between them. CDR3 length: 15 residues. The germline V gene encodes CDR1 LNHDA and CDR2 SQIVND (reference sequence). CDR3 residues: CASRPSDRSSYEQYF. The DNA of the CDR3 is TGTGCCAGTAGGCCCTCTGACAGGAGCTCCTACGAGCAGTACTTC.

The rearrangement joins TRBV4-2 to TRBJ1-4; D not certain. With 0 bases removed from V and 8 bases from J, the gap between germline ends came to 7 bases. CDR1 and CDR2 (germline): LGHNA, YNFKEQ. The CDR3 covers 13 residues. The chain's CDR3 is CASSQEGQEKLFF. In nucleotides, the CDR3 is TGTGCCAGCAGCCAAGAGGGCCAGGAAAAACTGTTTTTT.

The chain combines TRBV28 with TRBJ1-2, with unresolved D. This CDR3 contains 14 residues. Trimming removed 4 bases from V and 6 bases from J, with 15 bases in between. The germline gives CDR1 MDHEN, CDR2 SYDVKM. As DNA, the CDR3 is TGTGCCAGCAGTTCTTACCCCGGGGTGGATGGCTACACCTTC. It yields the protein CASSSYPGVDGYTF.

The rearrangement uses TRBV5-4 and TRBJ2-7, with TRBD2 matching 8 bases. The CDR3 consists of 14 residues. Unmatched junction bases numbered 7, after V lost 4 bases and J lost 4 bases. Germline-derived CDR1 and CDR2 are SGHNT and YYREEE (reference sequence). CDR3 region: CASSRSGGGYEQYF. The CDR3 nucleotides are TGTGCCAGCAGCAGAAGCGGCGGGGGGTACGAGCAGTACTTC.

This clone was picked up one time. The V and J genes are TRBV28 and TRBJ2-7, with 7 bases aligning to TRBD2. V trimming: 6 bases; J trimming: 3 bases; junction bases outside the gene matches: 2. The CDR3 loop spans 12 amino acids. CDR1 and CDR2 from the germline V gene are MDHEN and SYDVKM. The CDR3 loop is CASSRGDYEQYF. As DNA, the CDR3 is TGTGCCAGCAGCCGGGGGGACTACGAGCAGTACTTC. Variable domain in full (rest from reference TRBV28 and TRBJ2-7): DVKVTQSSRYLVKRTGEKVFLECVQDMDHENMFWYRQDPGLGLRLIYFSYDVKMKEKGDIPEGYSVSREKKERFSLILESASTNQTSMYLCASSRGDYEQYFGPGTRLTVT.

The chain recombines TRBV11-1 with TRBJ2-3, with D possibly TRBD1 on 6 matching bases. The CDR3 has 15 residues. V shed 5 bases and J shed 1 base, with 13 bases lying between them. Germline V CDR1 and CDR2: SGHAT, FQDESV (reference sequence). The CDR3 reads CASSHDRLGTDTQYF. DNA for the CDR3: TGTGCCAGCAGCCACGACAGGCTTGGCACAGATACGCAGTATTTT.